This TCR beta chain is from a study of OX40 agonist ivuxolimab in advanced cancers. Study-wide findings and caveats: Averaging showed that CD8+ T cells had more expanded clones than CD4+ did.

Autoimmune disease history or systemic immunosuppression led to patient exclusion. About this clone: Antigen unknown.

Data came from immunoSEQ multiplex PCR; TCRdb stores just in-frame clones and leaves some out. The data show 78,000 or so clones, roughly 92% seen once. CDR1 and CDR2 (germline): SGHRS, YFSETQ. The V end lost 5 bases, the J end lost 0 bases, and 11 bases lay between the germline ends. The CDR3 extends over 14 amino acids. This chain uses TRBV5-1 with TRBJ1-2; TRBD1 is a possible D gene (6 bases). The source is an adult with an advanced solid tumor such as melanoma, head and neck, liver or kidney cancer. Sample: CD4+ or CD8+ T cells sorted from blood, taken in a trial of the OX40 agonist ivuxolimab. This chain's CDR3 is CASSTQGSNYGYTF. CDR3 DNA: TGCGCCAGCAGTACACAGGGCTCTAACTATGGCTACACCTTC.